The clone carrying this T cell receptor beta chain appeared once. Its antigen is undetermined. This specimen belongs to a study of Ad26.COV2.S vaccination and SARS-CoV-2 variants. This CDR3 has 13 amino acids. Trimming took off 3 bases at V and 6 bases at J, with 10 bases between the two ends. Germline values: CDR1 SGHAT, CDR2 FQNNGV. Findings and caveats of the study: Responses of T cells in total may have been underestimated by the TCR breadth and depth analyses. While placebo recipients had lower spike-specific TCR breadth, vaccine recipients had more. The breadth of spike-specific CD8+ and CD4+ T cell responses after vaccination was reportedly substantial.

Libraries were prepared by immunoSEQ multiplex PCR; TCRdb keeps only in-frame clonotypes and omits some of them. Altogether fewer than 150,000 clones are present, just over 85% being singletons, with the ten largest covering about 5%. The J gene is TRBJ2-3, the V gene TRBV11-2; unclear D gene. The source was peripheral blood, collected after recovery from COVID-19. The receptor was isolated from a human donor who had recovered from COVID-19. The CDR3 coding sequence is TGTGCCAGCAGCTTCTTGGGATTCGATACGCAGTATTTT. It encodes CASSFLGFDTQYF.